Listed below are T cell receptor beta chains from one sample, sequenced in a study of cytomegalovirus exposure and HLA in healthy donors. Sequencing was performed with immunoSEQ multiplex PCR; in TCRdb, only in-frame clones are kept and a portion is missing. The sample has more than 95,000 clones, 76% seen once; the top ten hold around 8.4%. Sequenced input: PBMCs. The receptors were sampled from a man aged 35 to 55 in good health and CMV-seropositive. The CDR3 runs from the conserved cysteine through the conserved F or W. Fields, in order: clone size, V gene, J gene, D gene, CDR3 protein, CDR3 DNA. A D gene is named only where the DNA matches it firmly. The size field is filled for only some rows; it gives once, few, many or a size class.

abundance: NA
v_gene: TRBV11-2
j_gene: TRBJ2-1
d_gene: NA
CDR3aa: CASSSSRGRAGEQFF
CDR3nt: TGTGCCAGCAGCTCCTCTAGGGGGAGGGCGGGTGAGCAGTTCTTC

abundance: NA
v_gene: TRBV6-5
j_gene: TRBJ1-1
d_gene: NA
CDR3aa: CASSYSIKEHTEAFF
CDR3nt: TGTGCCAGCAGTTACTCGATCAAGGAGCACACTGAAGCTTTCTTT

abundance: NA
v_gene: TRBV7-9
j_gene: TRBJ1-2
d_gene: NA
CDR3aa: CASSLGGDYGYTF
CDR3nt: TGTGCCAGCAGCTTAGGGGGAGACTATGGCTACACCTTC

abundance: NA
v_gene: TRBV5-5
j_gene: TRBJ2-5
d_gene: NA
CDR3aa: CASRVPGHFAQETQYF
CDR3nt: TGTGCCAGCAGAGTACCGGGACACTTCGCACAAGAGACCCAGTACTTC

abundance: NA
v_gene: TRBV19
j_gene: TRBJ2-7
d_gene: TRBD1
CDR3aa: CASSGLGQVHEQYF
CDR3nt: TGTGCCAGTAGTGGTCTCGGACAGGTCCACGAGCAGTACTTC

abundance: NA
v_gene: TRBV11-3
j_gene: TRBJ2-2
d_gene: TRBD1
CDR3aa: CASSLGQGSTGELFF
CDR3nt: TGTGCCAGCAGCTTAGGACAGGGATCCACCGGGGAGCTGTTTTTT

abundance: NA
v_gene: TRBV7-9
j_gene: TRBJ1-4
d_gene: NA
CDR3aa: CASSLVSGGEEKLFF
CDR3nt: TGTGCCAGCAGCTTAGTGTCGGGGGGAGAGGAAAAACTGTTTTTT

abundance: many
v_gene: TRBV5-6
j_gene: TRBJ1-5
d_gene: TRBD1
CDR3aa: CASSLLGQSNQPQHF
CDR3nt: TGTGCCAGCAGCTTGTTGGGACAGAGCAATCAGCCCCAGCATTTT

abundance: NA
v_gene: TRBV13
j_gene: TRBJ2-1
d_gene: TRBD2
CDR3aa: CASSFSGRDNEQFF
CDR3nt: TGTGCCAGCAGCTTTAGCGGGAGGGACAATGAGCAGTTCTTC

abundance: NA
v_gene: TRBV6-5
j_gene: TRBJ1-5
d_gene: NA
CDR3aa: CASSYSRDSNQPQHF
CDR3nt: TGTGCCAGCAGTTACTCCCGAGATAGCAATCAGCCCCAGCATTTT

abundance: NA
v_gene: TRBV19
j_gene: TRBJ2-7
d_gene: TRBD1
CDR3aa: CASSIGQGALAYEQYF
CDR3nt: TGTGCCAGTAGTATTGGTCAGGGGGCGCTTGCCTACGAGCAGTACTTC

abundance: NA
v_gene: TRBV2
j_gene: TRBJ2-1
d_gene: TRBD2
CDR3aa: CASRPTSGRANEQFF
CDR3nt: TGTGCCAGCAGGCCTACTAGCGGGAGGGCCAATGAGCAGTTCTTC

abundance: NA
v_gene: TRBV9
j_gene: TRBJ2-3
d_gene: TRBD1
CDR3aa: CASSVTGDTQYF
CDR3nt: TGTGCCAGCAGCGTGACAGGGGATACGCAGTATTTT

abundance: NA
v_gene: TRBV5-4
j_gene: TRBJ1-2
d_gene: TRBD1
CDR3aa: CASSLGQGHSYTF
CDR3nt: TGTGCCAGCAGCTTAGGACAGGGGCATAGCTACACCTTC

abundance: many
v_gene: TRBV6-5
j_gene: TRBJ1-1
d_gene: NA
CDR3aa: CASSSTDYTEAFF
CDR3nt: TGTGCCAGCAGTTCTACAGATTACACTGAAGCTTTCTTT

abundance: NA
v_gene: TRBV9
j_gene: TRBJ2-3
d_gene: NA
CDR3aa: CASSVAGVTDTQYF
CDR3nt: TGTGCCAGCAGCGTAGCGGGAGTCACAGATACGCAGTATTTT

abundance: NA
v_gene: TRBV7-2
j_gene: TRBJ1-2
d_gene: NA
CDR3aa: CASSRDWGGYTF
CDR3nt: TGTGCCAGCAGCCGGGACTGGGGCGGCTACACCTTC

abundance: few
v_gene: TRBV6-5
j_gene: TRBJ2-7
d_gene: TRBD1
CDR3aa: CASIRPGTGAGEYF
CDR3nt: TGTGCCAGCATTCGTCCCGGGACAGGGGCCGGGGAGTACTTC

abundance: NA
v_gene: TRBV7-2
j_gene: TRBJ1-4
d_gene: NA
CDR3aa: CASSLGFLGGTEKLFF
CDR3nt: TGTGCCAGCAGCTTAGGATTCTTAGGAGGAACTGAAAAACTGTTTTTT

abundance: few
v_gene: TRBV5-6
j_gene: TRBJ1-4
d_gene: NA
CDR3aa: CASSLASNQGTKELFF
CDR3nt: TGTGCCAGCAGCTTGGCCTCTAATCAGGGAACGAAGGAACTGTTTTTT

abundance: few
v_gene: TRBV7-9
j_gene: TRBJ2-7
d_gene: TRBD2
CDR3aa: CASSFGTSGTGAPYF
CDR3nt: TGTGCCAGCAGCTTCGGGACTAGCGGGACCGGGGCCCCATACTTC

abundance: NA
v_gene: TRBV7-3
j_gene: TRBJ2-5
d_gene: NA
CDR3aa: CAYPFGRPGGETQYF
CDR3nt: TGTGCCTACCCTTTCGGCAGACCAGGGGGGGAGACCCAGTACTTC

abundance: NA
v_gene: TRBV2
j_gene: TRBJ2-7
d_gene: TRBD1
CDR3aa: CASSGGTGGRYEQYF
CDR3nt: TGTGCCAGCAGTGGCGGGACAGGGGGACGCTACGAGCAGTACTTC

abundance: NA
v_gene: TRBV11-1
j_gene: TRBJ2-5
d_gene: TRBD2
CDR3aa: CASSVGTSGYQETQYF
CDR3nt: TGTGCCAGCAGCGTCGGGACTAGCGGGTACCAAGAGACCCAGTACTTC

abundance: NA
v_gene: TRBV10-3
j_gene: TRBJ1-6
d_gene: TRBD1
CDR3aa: CAIREGTGSSYNSPLHF
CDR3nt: TGTGCCATCCGAGAAGGGACAGGGAGCTCCTATAATTCACCCCTCCACTTT

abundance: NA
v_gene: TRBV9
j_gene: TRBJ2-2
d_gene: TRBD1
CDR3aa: CASTRDRRTGELFF
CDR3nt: TGTGCCAGCACCCGGGACAGGCGCACCGGGGAGCTGTTTTTT

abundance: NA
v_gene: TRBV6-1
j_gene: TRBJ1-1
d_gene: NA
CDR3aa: CASSLFRANTEAFF
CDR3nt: TGTGCCAGCAGTCTCTTCAGGGCGAACACTGAAGCTTTCTTT

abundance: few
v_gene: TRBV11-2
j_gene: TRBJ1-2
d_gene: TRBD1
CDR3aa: CASSGGTGKGYTF
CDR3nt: TGTGCCAGCAGCGGGGGGACAGGGAAAGGCTACACCTTC

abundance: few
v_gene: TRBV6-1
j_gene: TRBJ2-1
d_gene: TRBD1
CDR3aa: CASSPTGYNEQFF
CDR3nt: TGTGCCAGCAGCCCGACAGGGTACAATGAGCAGTTCTTC

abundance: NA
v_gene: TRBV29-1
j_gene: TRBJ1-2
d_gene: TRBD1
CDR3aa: CSVERTGVYTF
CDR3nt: TGCAGCGTTGAAAGAACAGGGGTTTACACCTTC

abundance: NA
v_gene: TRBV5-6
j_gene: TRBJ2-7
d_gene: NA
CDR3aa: CASSLGRARDTYEQYF
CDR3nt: TGTGCCAGCAGCTTGGGCAGGGCGCGGGATACCTACGAGCAGTACTTC

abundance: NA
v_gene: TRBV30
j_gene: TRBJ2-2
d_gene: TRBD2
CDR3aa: CAWKRGLNTGELFF
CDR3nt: TGTGCCTGGAAGCGGGGCTTGAACACCGGGGAGCTGTTTTTT

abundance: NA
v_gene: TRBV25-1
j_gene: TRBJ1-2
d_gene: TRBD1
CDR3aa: CASRQTGLDGYTF
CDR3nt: TGTGCCAGCAGACAGACAGGGCTGGATGGCTACACCTTC

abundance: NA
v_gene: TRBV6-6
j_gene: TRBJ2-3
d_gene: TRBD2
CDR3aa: CASSPRLAGTDTQYF
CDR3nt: TGTGCCAGCAGTCCCCGACTAGCGGGAACGGATACGCAGTATTTT

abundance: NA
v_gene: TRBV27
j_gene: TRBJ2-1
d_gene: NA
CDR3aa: CASSLYFGSSYNEQFF
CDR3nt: TGTGCCAGCAGTTTATACTTCGGGAGCTCCTACAATGAGCAGTTCTTC

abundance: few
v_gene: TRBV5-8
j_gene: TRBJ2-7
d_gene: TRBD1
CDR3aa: CASSSQFLQGDEQYF
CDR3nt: TGTGCCAGCAGCTCACAGTTTCTACAGGGGGACGAGCAGTACTTC

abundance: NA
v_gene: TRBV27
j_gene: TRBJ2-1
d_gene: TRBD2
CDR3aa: CASSLPQGAGGDEQFF
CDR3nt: TGTGCCAGCAGTTTACCCCAGGGAGCGGGAGGTGATGAGCAGTTCTTC

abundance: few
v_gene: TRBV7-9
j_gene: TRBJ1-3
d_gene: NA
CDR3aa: CASSLATVRGGNTIYF
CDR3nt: TGTGCCAGCAGCTTAGCGACAGTAAGGGGTGGAAACACCATATATTTT

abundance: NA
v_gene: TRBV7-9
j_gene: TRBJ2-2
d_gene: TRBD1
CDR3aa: CASSYPPGQGATGELFF
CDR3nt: TGTGCCAGCAGCTATCCCCCGGGACAGGGTGCCACCGGGGAGCTGTTTTTT

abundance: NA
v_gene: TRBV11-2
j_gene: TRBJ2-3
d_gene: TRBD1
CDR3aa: CASSLNTGGTDTQYF
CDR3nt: TGTGCCAGCAGCTTAAATACAGGGGGGACAGATACGCAGTATTTT

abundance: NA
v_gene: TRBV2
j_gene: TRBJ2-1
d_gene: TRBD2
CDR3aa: CASSVAAGESYNEQFF
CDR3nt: TGTGCCAGCAGTGTGGCAGCGGGGGAGTCCTACAATGAGCAGTTCTTC

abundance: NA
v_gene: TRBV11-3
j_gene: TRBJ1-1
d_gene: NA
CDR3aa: CASSQGQGEANTEAFF
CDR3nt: TGTGCCAGCAGCCAGGGGCAGGGAGAAGCGAACACTGAAGCTTTCTTT

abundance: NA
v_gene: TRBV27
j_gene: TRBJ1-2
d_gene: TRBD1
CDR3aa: CASRPGQGAHGYTF
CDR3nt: TGTGCCAGCCGTCCGGGACAGGGGGCGCATGGCTACACCTTC

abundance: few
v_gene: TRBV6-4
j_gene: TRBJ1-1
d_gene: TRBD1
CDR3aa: CASNITGGAFF
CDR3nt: TGTGCCAGCAACATCACAGGGGGGGCTTTCTTT

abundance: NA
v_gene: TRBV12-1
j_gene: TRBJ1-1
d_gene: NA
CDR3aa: CASSFYKNTEAFF
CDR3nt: TGTGCCAGCAGCTTTTACAAGAACACTGAAGCTTTCTTT

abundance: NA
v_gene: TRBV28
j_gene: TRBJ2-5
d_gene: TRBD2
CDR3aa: CASSLGGGLGEETQYF
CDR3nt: TGTGCCAGCAGTTTAGGGGGGGGGTTGGGTGAAGAGACCCAGTACTTC

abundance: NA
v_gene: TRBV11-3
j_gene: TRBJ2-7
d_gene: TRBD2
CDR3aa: CASSLNPSGSFAYEQYF
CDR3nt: TGTGCCAGCAGCTTAAACCCTAGCGGGAGTTTTGCCTACGAGCAGTACTTC

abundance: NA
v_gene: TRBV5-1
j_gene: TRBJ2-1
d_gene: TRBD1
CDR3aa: CASGLGDRAFREQFF
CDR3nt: TGCGCCAGCGGCCTGGGGGACAGGGCATTTAGAGAGCAGTTCTTC

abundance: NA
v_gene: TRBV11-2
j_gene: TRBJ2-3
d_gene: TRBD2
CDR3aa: CASRVLAGGLDTQYF
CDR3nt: TGTGCCAGCAGGGTCTTAGCGGGAGGGCTGGATACGCAGTATTTT

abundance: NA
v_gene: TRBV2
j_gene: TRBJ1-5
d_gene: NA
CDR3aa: CASSAGNGQPQHF
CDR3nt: TGTGCCAGCTCCGCAGGGAATGGCCAGCCCCAGCATTTT

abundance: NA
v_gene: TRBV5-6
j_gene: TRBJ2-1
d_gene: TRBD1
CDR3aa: CASSLEGGWNEQFF
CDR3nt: TGTGCCAGCAGCTTGGAAGGGGGCTGGAATGAGCAGTTCTTC

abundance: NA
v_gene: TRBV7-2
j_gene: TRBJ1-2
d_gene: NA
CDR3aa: CASSPSGQSDYGYTF
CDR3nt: TGTGCCAGCAGCCCTTCCGGACAGAGCGACTATGGCTACACCTTC

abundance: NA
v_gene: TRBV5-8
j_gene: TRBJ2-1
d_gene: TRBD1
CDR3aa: CASRTPTGASYNEQFF
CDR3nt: TGTGCCAGCAGGACTCCGACAGGGGCCTCCTACAATGAGCAGTTCTTC

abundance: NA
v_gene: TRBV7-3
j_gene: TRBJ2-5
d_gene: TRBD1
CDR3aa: CASSPTGTGGETQYF
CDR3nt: TGTGCCAGCAGCCCTACGGGGACAGGAGGGGAGACCCAGTACTTC

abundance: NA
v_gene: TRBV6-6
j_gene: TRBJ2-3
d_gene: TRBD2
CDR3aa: CASSPGASGNTDTQYF
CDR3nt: TGTGCCAGCAGTCCCGGAGCTAGCGGGAACACAGATACGCAGTATTTT